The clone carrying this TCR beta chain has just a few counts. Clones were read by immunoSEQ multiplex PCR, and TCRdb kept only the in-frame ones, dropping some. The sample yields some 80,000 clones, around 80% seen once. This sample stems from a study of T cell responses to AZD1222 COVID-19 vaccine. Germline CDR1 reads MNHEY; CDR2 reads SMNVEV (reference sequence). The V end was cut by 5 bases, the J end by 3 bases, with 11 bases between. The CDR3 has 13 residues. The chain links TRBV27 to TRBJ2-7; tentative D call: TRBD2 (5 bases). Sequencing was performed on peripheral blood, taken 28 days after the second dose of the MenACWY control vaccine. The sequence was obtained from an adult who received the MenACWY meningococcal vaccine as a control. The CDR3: CASSPRGFYEQYF. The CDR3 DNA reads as TGTGCCAGCAGTCCCCGAGGGTTCTACGAGCAGTACTTC.